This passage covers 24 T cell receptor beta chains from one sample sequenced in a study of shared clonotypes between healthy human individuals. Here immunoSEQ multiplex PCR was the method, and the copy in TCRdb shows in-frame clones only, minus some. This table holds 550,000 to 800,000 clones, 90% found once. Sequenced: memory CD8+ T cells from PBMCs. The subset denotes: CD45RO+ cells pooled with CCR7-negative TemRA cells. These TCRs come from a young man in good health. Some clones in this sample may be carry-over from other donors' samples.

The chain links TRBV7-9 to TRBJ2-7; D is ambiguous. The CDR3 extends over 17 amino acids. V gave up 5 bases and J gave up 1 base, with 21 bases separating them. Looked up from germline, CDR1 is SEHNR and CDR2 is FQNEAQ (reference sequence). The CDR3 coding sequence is TGTGCCAGCAGCACAACTAAGTCCGGATTACAATCCTACGAGCAGTACTTC. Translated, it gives CASSTTKSGLQSYEQYF.

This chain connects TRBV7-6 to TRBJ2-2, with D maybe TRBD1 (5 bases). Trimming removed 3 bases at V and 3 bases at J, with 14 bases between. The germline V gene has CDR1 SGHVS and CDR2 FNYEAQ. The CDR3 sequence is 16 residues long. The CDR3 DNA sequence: TGTGCCAGCAGCTTCGACAGAAGCCAAGACACCGGGGAGCTGTTTTTT. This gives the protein CASSFDRSQDTGELFF.

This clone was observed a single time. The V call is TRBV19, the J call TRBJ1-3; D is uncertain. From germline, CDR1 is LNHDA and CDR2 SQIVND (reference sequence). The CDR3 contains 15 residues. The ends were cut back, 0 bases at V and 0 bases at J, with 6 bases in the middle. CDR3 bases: TGTGCCAGTAGTATAGATCACGGCTCTGGAAACACCATATATTTT. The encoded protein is CASSIDHGSGNTIYF.

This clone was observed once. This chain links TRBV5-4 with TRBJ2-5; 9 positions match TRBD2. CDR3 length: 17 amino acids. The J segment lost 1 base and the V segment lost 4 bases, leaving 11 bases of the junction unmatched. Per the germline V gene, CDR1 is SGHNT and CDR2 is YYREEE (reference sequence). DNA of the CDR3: TGTGCCAGCAGCCCCTTAGCTAGCGGGATGCGCCAAGAGACCCAGTACTTC. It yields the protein CASSPLASGMRQETQYF.

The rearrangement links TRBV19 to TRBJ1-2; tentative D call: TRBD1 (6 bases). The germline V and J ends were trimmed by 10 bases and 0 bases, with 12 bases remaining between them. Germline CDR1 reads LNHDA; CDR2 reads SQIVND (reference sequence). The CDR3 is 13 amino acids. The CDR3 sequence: CATGTKTNYGYTF. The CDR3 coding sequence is TGTGCCACCGGGACAAAGACTAACTATGGCTACACCTTC.

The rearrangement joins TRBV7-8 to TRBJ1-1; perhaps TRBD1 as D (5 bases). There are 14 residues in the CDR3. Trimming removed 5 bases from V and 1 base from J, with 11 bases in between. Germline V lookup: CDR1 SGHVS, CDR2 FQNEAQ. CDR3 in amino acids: CASSTRQGNTEAFF. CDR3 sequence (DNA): TGTGCCAGCAGCACCCGTCAGGGGAACACTGAAGCTTTCTTT.

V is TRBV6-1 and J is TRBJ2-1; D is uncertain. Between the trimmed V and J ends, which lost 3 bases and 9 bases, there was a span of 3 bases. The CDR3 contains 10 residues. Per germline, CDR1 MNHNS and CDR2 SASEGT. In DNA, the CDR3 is TGTGCCAGCAGTGATGGTGAGCAGTTCTTC. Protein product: CASSDGEQFF.

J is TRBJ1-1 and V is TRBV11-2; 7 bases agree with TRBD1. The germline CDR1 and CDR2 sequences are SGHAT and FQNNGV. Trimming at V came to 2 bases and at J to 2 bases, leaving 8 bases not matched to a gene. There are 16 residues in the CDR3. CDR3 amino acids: CASSLWDRDRNTEAFF. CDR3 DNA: TGTGCCAGCAGCTTATGGGACCGGGACAGAAACACTGAAGCTTTCTTT.

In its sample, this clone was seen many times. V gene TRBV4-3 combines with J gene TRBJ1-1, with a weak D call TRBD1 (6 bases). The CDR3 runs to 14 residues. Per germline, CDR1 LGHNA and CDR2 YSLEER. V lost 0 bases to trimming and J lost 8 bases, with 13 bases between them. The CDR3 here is CASSQETGDREAFF. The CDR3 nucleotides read TGCGCCAGCAGCCAAGAGACAGGCGATCGAGAAGCTTTCTTT.

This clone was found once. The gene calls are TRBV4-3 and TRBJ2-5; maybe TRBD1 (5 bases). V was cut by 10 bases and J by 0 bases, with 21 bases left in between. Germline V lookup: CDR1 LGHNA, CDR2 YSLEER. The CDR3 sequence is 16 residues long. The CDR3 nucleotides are TGCGCCAACCTATCTCCTTTAGGGGCAGACCAAGAGACCCAGTACTTC. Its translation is CANLSPLGADQETQYF.

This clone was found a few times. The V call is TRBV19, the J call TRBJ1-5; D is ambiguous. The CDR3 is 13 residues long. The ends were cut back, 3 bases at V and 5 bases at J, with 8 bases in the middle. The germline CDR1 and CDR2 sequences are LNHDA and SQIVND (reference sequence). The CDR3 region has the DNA TGTGCCAGTAGTATGAACAGCTATCAGCCCCAGCATTTT. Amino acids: CASSMNSYQPQHF.

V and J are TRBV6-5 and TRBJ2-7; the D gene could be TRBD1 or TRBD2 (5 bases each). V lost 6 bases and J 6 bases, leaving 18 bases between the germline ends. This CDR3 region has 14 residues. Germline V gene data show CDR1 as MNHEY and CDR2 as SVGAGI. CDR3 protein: CASSYSPEGSEQYF. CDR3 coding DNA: TGTGCCAGCAGCTATTCCCCTGAGGGGAGCGAGCAGTACTTC.

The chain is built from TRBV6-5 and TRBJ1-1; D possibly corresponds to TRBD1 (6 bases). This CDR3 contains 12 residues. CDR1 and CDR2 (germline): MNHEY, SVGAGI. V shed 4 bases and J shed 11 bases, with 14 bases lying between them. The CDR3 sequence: CASSSDSSGAFF. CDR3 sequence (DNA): TGTGCCAGCAGTTCGGACAGCAGCGGGGCTTTCTTT.

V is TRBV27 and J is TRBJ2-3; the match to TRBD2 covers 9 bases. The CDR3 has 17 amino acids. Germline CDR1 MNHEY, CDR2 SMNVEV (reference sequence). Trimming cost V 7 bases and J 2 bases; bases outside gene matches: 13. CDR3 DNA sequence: TGTGCCAGCACCCTAGGGGGCGGGAGGGCCCTCACAGATACGCAGTATTTT. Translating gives CASTLGGGRALTDTQYF.

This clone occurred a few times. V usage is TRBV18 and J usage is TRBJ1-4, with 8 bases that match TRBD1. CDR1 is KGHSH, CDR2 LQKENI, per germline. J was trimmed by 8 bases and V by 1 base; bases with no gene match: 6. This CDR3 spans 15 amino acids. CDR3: CASSPRDRLWEKLFF. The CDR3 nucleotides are TGTGCCAGCTCACCACGGGACAGGCTCTGGGAAAAACTGTTTTTT.

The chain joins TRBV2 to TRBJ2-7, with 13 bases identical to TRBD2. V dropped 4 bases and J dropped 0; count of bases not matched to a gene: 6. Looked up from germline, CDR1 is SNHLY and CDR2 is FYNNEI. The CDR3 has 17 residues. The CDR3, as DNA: TGTGCCAGCAGTGCAGGACTAGCGGGAGACCGCTCCTACGAGCAGTACTTC. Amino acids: CASSAGLAGDRSYEQYF.

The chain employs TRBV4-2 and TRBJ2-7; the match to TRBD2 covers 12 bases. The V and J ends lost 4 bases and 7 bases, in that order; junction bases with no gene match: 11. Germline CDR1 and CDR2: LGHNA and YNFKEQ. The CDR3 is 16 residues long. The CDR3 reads CASSLGLLAGGLEQYF. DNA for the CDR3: TGTGCCAGCAGCCTGGGGCTACTAGCGGGAGGTCTTGAGCAGTACTTC.

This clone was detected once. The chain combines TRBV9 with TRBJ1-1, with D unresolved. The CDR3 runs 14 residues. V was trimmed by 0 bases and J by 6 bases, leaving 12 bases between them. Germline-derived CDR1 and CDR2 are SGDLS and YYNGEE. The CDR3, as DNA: TGTGCCAGCAGCGTAGGACCTTCAAGTTCTGAAGCTTTCTTT. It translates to CASSVGPSSSEAFF.

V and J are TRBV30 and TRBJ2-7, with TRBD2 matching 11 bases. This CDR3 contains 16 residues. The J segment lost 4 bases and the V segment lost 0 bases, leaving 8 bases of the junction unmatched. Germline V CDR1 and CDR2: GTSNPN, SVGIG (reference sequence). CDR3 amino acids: CAWSVLWSSGRYEQYF. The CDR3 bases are TGTGCCTGGAGTGTACTATGGTCTAGCGGGAGGTACGAGCAGTACTTC.

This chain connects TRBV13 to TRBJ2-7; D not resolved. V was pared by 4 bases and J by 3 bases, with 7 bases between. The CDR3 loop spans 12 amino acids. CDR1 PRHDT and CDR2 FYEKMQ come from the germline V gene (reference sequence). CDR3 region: CASSYGYYEQYF. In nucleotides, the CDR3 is TGTGCCAGCAGCTACGGGTACTACGAGCAGTACTTC.

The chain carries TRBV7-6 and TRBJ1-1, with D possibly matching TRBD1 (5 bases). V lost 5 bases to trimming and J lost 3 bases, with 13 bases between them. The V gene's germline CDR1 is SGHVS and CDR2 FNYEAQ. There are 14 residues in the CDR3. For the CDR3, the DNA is TGTGCCAGCAGCCCCCAGGGAGGATACACTGAAGCTTTCTTT. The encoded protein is CASSPQGGYTEAFF.

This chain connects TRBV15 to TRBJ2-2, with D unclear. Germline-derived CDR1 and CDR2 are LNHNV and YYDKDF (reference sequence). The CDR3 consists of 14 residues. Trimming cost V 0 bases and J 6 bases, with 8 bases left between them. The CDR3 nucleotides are TGTGCCACCAGCAGAGATCGAGGTCCCGGGGAGCTGTTTTTT. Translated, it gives CATSRDRGPGELFF.

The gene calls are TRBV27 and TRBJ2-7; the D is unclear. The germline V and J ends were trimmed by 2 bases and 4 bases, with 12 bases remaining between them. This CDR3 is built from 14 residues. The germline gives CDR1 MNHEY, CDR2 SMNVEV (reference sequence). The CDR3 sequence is CASSLDFSAYEQYF. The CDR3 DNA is TGTGCCAGCAGTTTAGACTTTTCTGCTTACGAGCAGTACTTC.

CDR3 protein: CASSSGTGGSINEKLFF. CDR3 bases: TGTGCCAGCAGTTCTGGGACAGGGGGCAGTATTAATGAAAAACTGTTTTTT. The chain has TRBV28 and TRBJ1-4; the match to TRBD1 covers 12 bases. CDR1 is MDHEN and CDR2 is SYDVKM in the germline V gene. This CDR3 contains 17 residues. J was trimmed by 4 bases and V by 4 bases; bases with no gene match: 7.